This TCR beta chain was retrieved from a study of CD8 T cells in Susac syndrome. A quantity of about 0.5 to 1 ug RNA underwent reverse transcription using random hexamers. Amplification of TCR beta CDR3 was carried out by immunoSEQ multiplex PCR, which covered 54 Vbeta and 13 Jbeta segments. In TCRdb, the immunoSEQ multiplex PCR reads were re-called with MiXCR into one record per CDR3 protein. The sample has over 80,000 distinct CDR3 sequences; 85% to 95% are singletons. The healthy controls were matched to patients by age and sex. TEMRA cells were FACS-enriched, and CD8+ and CD4+ T cells were isolated negatively. Sequencing used CD8+ T cells from PBMCs. This clonotype was obtained from a human donor in good health.

The CDR3 spells CASSGAQGATFNYGYTF. The CDR3 nucleotides are TGTGCCAGCAGTGGTGCGCAGGGGGCCACCTTTAACTATGGCTACACCTTC. The chain couples TRBV2 to TRBJ1-2; 8 bases match TRBD1. Germline V lookup: CDR1 SNHLY, CDR2 FYNNEI. This CDR3 contains 17 residues. J gave up 1 base and V 4 bases, and 11 bases lay outside the gene matches. Using reference TRBV2 and TRBJ1-2 for the parts outside the CDR3, the full variable domain is EPEVTQTPSHQVTQMGQEVILRCVPISNHLYFYWYRQILGQKVEFLVSFYNNEISEKSEIFDDQFSVERPDGSNFTLKIRSTKLEDSAMYFCASSGAQGATFNYGYTFGSGTRLTVV.